This TCR beta chain was recorded in a study of T-cell reconstitution after alpha-beta-depleted transplantation in children. Study-level points and caveats: Two months or so post-transplant, alpha-beta T cells reportedly derived from several hundred expanded graft clones.

The CDR3 has 15 amino acids. The germline V gene encodes CDR1 SGHTA and CDR2 FQGTGA. After removal of 3 bases from V and 5 bases from J, the junction contained 8 bases not matched to a gene. As concerns this clonotype: What it binds is unknown.

TCRbeta library preparation incorporated unique molecular identifiers. TCRdb passed the PCR reads through MiXCR, listing each CDR3 protein once. The sample contains roughly 790,000 distinct CDR3 sequences, approximately 15% of which appear only once. The rearrangement joins TRBV7-3 to TRBJ2-3, with 7 bases that match TRBD2. The sample consisted of PBMCs, mostly from graft donor cells, taken 360 days after TCRalphabeta/CD19-depleted stem cell transplant. The clonotype originates from a male patient between 5 and 17 years old who had a stem cell transplant for acute lymphoblastic leukemia, so the T cells may come from the graft donor. CDR3 bases: TGTGCCAGCAGCTTTGGGGACTACCGCGGAGATACGCAGTATTTT. It is translated as CASSFGDYRGDTQYF.